This T cell receptor beta chain was sequenced for a study of cytomegalovirus exposure and HLA in healthy donors. Study-wide background: A subsequent analysis reported that the 120 validation repertoires were produced on the same platform that had also been used for the roughly 670 first-cohort repertoires. Study-wide results and limits: In vitro, three CMV-associated chains proved specific for CMV antigens. It was reported that the classifier diagnosed cytomegalovirus status with high specificity and sensitivity in both the original and validation cohorts. According to the study, around 180 TCR beta chains were cytomegalovirus-associated.

The germline V and J ends were trimmed by 4 bases and 2 bases, with 12 bases remaining between them. CDR1 and CDR2 from the germline V gene are MNHEY and SVGAGI. The CDR3 runs 14 residues. For this clone: What it recognizes is unknown.

Only in-frame clones appear in the TCRdb table, and some are missing; sequencing was by immunoSEQ multiplex PCR. The sample contains 100,000 or so clones, about 95% of which appear only once. Sequenced input: PBMCs. The chain employs TRBV6-5 and TRBJ2-7; maybe TRBD2 (5 bases). The receptor comes from a woman aged 18-29 years in good health and CMV-seronegative. In nucleotides, the CDR3 is TGTGCCAGCAGTTGGGCGGGCACGGCCTACGAGCAGTACTTC. Protein: CASSWAGTAYEQYF.